The 27 T cell receptor beta chains below come from one sample, sequenced in a study of OX40 agonist ivuxolimab in advanced cancers. This table comes from immunoSEQ multiplex PCR, and its TCRdb copy is limited to in-frame clones, with some not included. The data show roughly 40,000 clones, roughly 90% seen once. Specimen: CD4+ or CD8+ T cells sorted from blood, collected in a trial of the OX40 agonist ivuxolimab. These receptor sequences come from an adult with an advanced solid tumor such as melanoma, head and neck, liver or kidney cancer.

The chain is built from TRBV19 and TRBJ1-2, with 7 bases that match TRBD1. CDR1 is LNHDA and CDR2 is SQIVND in the germline V gene (reference sequence). V shed 7 bases and J 4 bases; nucleotides not matched to a gene: 12. The CDR3 length is 15 residues. The CDR3: CASTPRNRGLYGYTF. The CDR3 region has the DNA TGTGCCAGTACCCCAAGGAACAGGGGACTCTATGGCTACACCTTC. The full variable domain, its missing parts supplied by reference TRBV19 and TRBJ1-2, is DGGITQSPKYLFRKEGQNVTLSCEQNLNHDAMYWYRQDPGQGLRLIYYSQIVNDFQKGDIAEGYSVSREKKESFPLTVTSAQKNPTAFYLCASTPRNRGLYGYTFGSGTRLTVV.

The rearrangement uses TRBV18 and TRBJ2-7; the D gene is possibly TRBD2 (6 bases). Germline lookup yields CDR1 KGHSH and CDR2 LQKENI. V was cut by 6 bases and J by 0 bases, with 12 bases left in between. This CDR3 has 14 residues. CDR3 sequence reads: CASSPRRDSYEQYF. The CDR3 DNA sequence: TGTGCCAGCTCCCCTAGGAGGGACTCCTACGAGCAGTACTTC.

The CDR3 is CSATRRGEAFF. Here the CDR3 DNA reads TGCAGTGCTACGAGGAGGGGTGAAGCTTTCTTT. V and J are TRBV20-1 and TRBJ1-1; tentative D call: TRBD1 (5 bases). Germline V lookup: CDR1 DFQATT, CDR2 SNEGSKA (reference sequence). The CDR3 loop spans 11 amino acids. Trimming left V 4 bases short and J 7 bases short, with 10 bases between.

This sequence joins TRBV7-9 and TRBJ2-2, with no clear D. V dropped 1 base and J dropped 5 bases, with 23 bases sitting between them. Per the germline V gene, CDR1 is SEHNR and CDR2 is FQNEAQ (reference sequence). The length of the CDR3 is 19 residues. The CDR3 spells CASSLGSSSWGGRTGELFF. CDR3 in DNA: TGTGCCAGCAGCTTAGGTTCGAGCTCTTGGGGTGGAAGGACCGGGGAGCTGTTTTTT.

Points on this clone: At one of its ends the junction is not consistent with the germline gene, which may arise from a read error. The chain combines TRBV6-1 with TRBJ1-5; perhaps TRBD1 as D (6 bases). CDR3 length: 14 residues. Germline CDR1 and CDR2: MNHNS and SASEGT. The CDR3 reads CAGSTGMGNQPQHF. The CDR3 DNA reads as TGTGCCGGCAGCACAGGGATGGGCAATCAGCCCCAGCATTTT.

The CDR3 loop reads CASSLGSGTTEAFF. CDR3 coding DNA: TGTGCCAGCAGCTTAGGTAGCGGGACCACTGAAGCTTTCTTT. The chain recombines TRBV7-3 with TRBJ1-1; perhaps TRBD1 as D (5 bases). The V gene's germline CDR1 is SGHTA and CDR2 FQGTGA. Trimming shortened V by 2 bases and J by 4 bases, and 11 bases separated the two germline ends. This CDR3 is 14 amino acids long.

V and J are TRBV5-6 and TRBJ2-6; D not resolved. The CDR3 is made up of 16 amino acids. Germline values: CDR1 SGHDT, CDR2 YYEEEE. Trimming left V 0 bases short and J 4 bases short, with 11 bases between. The CDR3: CASSLAVDSGANVLTF. The DNA for the CDR3 is TGTGCCAGCAGCTTGGCCGTAGACTCCGGGGCCAACGTCCTGACTTTC.

The rearrangement joins TRBV19 to TRBJ1-5; TRBD1 aligns across 9 bases. Trimming at V came to 10 bases and at J to 6 bases, leaving 13 bases not matched to a gene. The CDR3 runs 15 residues. Germline assignment: CDR1 LNHDA and CDR2 SQIVND (reference sequence). The DNA for the CDR3 is TGTGCCACCCACCCCGGACAGGGGACCGTTCAGCCCCAGCATTTT. Translating it yields CATHPGQGTVQPQHF.

The V gene is TRBV29-1, the J gene TRBJ2-3; 8 bases map to TRBD2. The CDR3 consists of 14 residues. J was trimmed by 3 bases and V by 7 bases; bases with no gene match: 9. Germline CDR1 reads SQVTM; CDR2 reads ANQGSEA. The CDR3 coding sequence is TGCAGCGCCCCCGGGGGGGCGACGACAGATACGCAGTATTTT. This encodes CSAPGGATTDTQYF.

V and J are TRBV30 and TRBJ2-4; no definite D call. The CDR3 has 13 residues. CDR1 and CDR2 from the germline V gene are GTSNPN and SVGIG (reference sequence). The ends were cut back, 0 bases at V and 3 bases at J, with 6 bases in the middle. CDR3: CAWSVGNKNIQYF. CDR3 nucleotides: TGTGCCTGGAGTGTAGGCAACAAAAACATTCAGTACTTC.

To note about this clone: At one of its ends the junction is not consistent with the germline gene, which may arise from a read error. J is TRBJ2-1 and V is TRBV7-7; D is unresolved. Looked up from germline, CDR1 is SSHAT and CDR2 is FNYEAQ (reference sequence). The CDR3 totals 15 residues. In nucleotides, the CDR3 is TGTGCTAGCAGCTTAGAAGTCCACCCCTGGGATGAGCAGTTCTTC. It codes for CASSLEVHPWDEQFF.

The rearrangement uses TRBV6-6 and TRBJ2-4; D unclear. There are 14 residues in the CDR3. Germline V gene data show CDR1 as MNHNY and CDR2 as SVGAGI (reference sequence). Deletions cut 0 bases from V and 6 bases from J, with 9 bases between. CDR3 amino acids: CASSYSKGPNIQYF. The CDR3 nucleotides are TGTGCCAGCAGTTACTCGAAGGGCCCAAACATTCAGTACTTC.

This clone was observed a single time. The genes are TRBV7-8 and TRBJ1-1, with no clear D. V was trimmed by 1 base and J by 1 base, leaving 10 bases between them. CDR1 and CDR2 (germline): SGHVS, FQNEAQ. The CDR3 runs to 15 residues. The CDR3 protein is CASSLVRNGNTEAFF. The CDR3, as DNA: TGTGCCAGCAGCTTAGTAAGAAACGGGAACACTGAAGCTTTCTTT.

This chain connects TRBV27 to TRBJ2-7; 7 bases map to TRBD2. CDR3 length: 14 amino acids. Germline V gene lookup returns CDR1 MNHEY and CDR2 SMNVEV (reference sequence). Trimming cost V 5 bases and J 2 bases; bases outside gene matches: 6. The CDR3 loop reads CASSRRGRTYEQYF. CDR3 coding DNA: TGTGCCAGCAGTCGTCGCGGGAGAACCTACGAGCAGTACTTC.

This sequence joins TRBV10-2 and TRBJ1-5, with D perhaps TRBD1 (5 bases). Trimming pared 7 bases from V and 4 bases from J, leaving 11 bases between. This CDR3 region has 13 residues. Germline V gives CDR1 WSHSY, CDR2 SAAADI. This CDR3 reads CASNRDENQPQHF. CDR3 coding DNA: TGCGCCAGCAACCGGGACGAAAATCAGCCCCAGCATTTT.

This clone has only one observation. The rearrangement uses TRBV6-5 and TRBJ2-7; perhaps TRBD1 as D (5 bases). This CDR3 has 15 amino acids. Trimming shortened V by 2 bases and J by 2 bases, and 13 bases separated the two germline ends. CDR1 MNHEY and CDR2 SVGAGI come from the germline V gene. The CDR3 sequence: CASSYPTETTYEQYF. The CDR3 DNA sequence: TGTGCCAGCAGTTACCCGACAGAAACAACCTACGAGCAGTACTTC.

The rearrangement uses TRBV6-5 and TRBJ1-4, with 9 bases lining up with TRBD1. Germline V gene lookup returns CDR1 MNHEY and CDR2 SVGAGI. J was trimmed by 5 bases and V by 7 bases; bases with no gene match: 8. The CDR3 sequence is 15 residues long. CDR3 sequence reads: CASKLTGQGNEKLFF. The CDR3 bases are TGTGCCAGCAAACTAACGGGACAGGGCAATGAAAAACTGTTTTTT.

The V and J genes are TRBV11-1 and TRBJ2-1, with D unclear. The V gene lost 5 bases and the J gene lost 2 bases, with 7 bases spanning the gap. The CDR3 loop spans 13 amino acids. Germline CDR1 reads SGHAT; CDR2 reads FQDESV (reference sequence). This chain's CDR3 is CASSPAPYNEQFF. In DNA form, the CDR3 reads TGTGCCAGCAGCCCGGCCCCCTACAATGAGCAGTTCTTC.

The chain recombines TRBV4-2 with TRBJ2-7; D is perhaps TRBD2 (6 bases). V was clipped by 0 bases and J by 2 bases, with 8 bases between them. CDR3 size: 14 residues. Germline CDR1 reads LGHNA; CDR2 reads YNFKEQ. CDR3 sequence reads: CASSQERLAYEQYF. The CDR3 bases are TGTGCCAGCAGCCAAGAAAGACTAGCCTACGAGCAGTACTTC.

This chain links TRBV4-1 with TRBJ2-7, with 8 bases identical to TRBD2. The germline V gene has CDR1 MGHRA and CDR2 YSYEKL. This CDR3 spans 15 amino acids. The V segment lost 0 bases and the J segment 4 bases; nucleotides outside the gene matches: 5. CDR3 sequence reads: CASSQDPGGRYEQYF. The CDR3 region has the DNA TGCGCCAGCAGCCAAGATCCGGGAGGGAGGTACGAGCAGTACTTC.

The chain joins TRBV30 to TRBJ1-2, with 9 bases identical to TRBD1. The germline gives CDR1 GTSNPN, CDR2 SVGIG (reference sequence). The CDR3 contains 11 residues. With V trimmed by 8 bases and J by 8 bases, 6 bases remained unmatched. CDR3 in amino acids: CAGHRGQGYTF. The CDR3 DNA follows: TGTGCCGGACACAGGGGGCAAGGCTACACCTTC.

The V and J genes are TRBV28 and TRBJ1-2, with a weak D call TRBD1 (5 bases). V was cut by 2 bases and J by 7 bases, with 11 bases left in between. CDR3 length: 13 amino acids. Looked up from germline, CDR1 is MDHEN and CDR2 is SYDVKM. As DNA, the CDR3 is TGTGCCAGCAGTTTAGACGGGGGGATTGGCTACACCTTC. Its protein product is CASSLDGGIGYTF.

The J gene is TRBJ1-5, the V gene TRBV2; D may be TRBD1 (5 bases). Germline lookup yields CDR1 SNHLY and CDR2 FYNNEI. CDR3 length equals 13 residues. V was cut by 7 bases and J by 4 bases, with 11 bases left in between. The CDR3 DNA follows: TGTGCCAGCAAAAGGGACGGGAATCAGCCCCAGCATTTT. It translates to CASKRDGNQPQHF.

The table lists this clone with a few counts. The rearrangement joins TRBV5-5 to TRBJ1-2, with D possibly matching TRBD1 (5 bases). Germline lookup yields CDR1 SGHKS and CDR2 YYEKEE (reference sequence). Trimming left V 0 bases short and J 7 bases short, with 13 bases between. This CDR3 is 14 amino acids long. The CDR3 spells CASSLVGGRGGYTF. The CDR3 DNA reads as TGTGCCAGCAGCTTGGTCGGGGGTCGAGGTGGCTACACCTTC.

The table lists this clone with a few counts. The CDR3 is CSMAGRGYEQYF. For the CDR3, the DNA is TGCAGTATGGCGGGCAGGGGCTACGAGCAGTACTTC. The chain couples TRBV29-1 to TRBJ2-7; a weak D match, TRBD1 (6 bases). In germline, CDR1 is SQVTM, CDR2 ANQGSEA. This CDR3 spans 12 amino acids.

The chain couples TRBV7-9 to TRBJ2-7; D remains unclear. This CDR3 region has 12 residues. The germline CDR1 and CDR2 sequences are SEHNR and FQNEAQ (reference sequence). Deletions cut 5 bases from V and 3 bases from J, with 8 bases between. The CDR3 DNA follows: TGTGCCAGCAGCCCGACGGTCTACGAGCAGTACTTC. It specifies CASSPTVYEQYF.

The chain recombines TRBV4-1 with TRBJ2-3, with a possible D match to TRBD2 (5 bases). This CDR3 region has 15 residues. Germline values: CDR1 MGHRA, CDR2 YSYEKL. V shed 5 bases and J shed 3 bases, with 15 bases lying between them. CDR3 sequence: CASSTREYLTDTQYF. CDR3 nucleotides: TGCGCCAGCAGCACCCGGGAATATTTAACAGATACGCAGTATTTT.